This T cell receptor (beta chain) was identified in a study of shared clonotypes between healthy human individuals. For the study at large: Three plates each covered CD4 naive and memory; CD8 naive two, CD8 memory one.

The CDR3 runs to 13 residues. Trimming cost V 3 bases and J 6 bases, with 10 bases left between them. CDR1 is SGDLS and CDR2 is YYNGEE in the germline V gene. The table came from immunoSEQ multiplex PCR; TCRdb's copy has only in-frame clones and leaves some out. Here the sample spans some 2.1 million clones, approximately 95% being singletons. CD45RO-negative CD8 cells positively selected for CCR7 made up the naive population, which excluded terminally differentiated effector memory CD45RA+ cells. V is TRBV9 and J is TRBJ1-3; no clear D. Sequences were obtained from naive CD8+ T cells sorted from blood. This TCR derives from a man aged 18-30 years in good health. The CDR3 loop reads CASSADNQNTIYF. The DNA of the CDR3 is TGTGCCAGCAGCGCTGACAACCAAAACACCATATATTTT. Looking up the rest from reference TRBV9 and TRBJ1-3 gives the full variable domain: DSGVTQTPKHLITATGQRVTLRCSPRSGDLSVYWYQQSLDQGLQFLIQYYNGEERAKGNILERFSAQQFPDLHSELNLSSLELGDSALYFCASSADNQNTIYFGEGSWLTVV.